These 14 T cell receptor beta chains share one sample of origin, sequenced in a study of cytotoxic CD8 clonotypes in ibrutinib-treated CLL (dated by TCRdb to the early 2020s). The library relied on the immunoSEQ multiplex PCR assay. As stored in TCRdb, this immuneACCESS dataset retains in-frame rearrangements with V and J assigned. A fraction of the clones does not appear; measured against another copy, unresolved V genes explain less than half of the discrepancy, and the remainder lacks a known reason. The sample contains some 300,000 clones, around four fifths of them found a single time. The top ten clones comprise more than 6% of the sample. The sequencing here drew on PBMCs, taken before ibrutinib treatment. These receptors came from a human donor with chronic lymphocytic leukemia.

This clone was counted a single time. The chain recombines TRBV21-1 with TRBJ1-5; the D call in the table, TRBD1, was not verified against the DNA. TRBV21-1 is given as a pseudogene. There are 14 residues in the CDR3. CDR3 DNA sequence: TGTGCCAGCAGCCTCGGGCAGGGTAATCAGCCCCAGCATTTT. It codes for CASSLGQGNQPQHF.

J is TRBJ1-5 and V is TRBV6-6; 8 bases line up with TRBD1. This CDR3 is built from 14 residues. J was trimmed by 2 bases and V by 7 bases; bases with no gene match: 4. Per the germline V gene, CDR1 is MNHNY and CDR2 is SVGAGI (reference sequence). CDR3 nucleotides: TGTGCCAGCACGACAGGGGATCGCAATCAGCCCCAGCATTTT. Translation: CASTTGDRNQPQHF.

The rearrangement uses TRBV19 and TRBJ1-5; D may be TRBD1 (5 bases). Germline lookup yields CDR1 LNHDA and CDR2 SQIVND (reference sequence). Deletions cut 2 bases from V and 1 base from J, with 15 bases between. The CDR3 contains 17 residues. CDR3 amino acids: CASSISRGWGSNQPQHF. The CDR3 coding sequence is TGTGCCAGTAGTATAAGTCGGGGGTGGGGAAGCAATCAGCCCCAGCATTTT.

The V gene is TRBV7-2, the J gene TRBJ1-2; 9 positions match TRBD1. Germline V lookup: CDR1 SGHTA, CDR2 FQGNSA. J was trimmed by 5 bases and V by 4 bases; bases with no gene match: 11. CDR3 length equals 16 residues. DNA for the CDR3: TGTGCCAGCAGCTATACAGGGGGCGAGCTTCCTTATGGCTACACCTTC. Its protein product is CASSYTGGELPYGYTF.

The genes are TRBV27 and TRBJ2-7, with a tentative D call TRBD1 (5 bases). The CDR3 length is 14 residues. In germline, CDR1 is MNHEY, CDR2 SMNVEV (reference sequence). Between the trimmed V and J ends, which lost 6 bases and 1 base, there was a span of 13 bases. CDR3 protein: CASRRDDRSYEQYF. DNA for the CDR3: TGTGCCAGCAGGAGAGACGACAGATCCTACGAGCAGTACTTC.

The CDR3 nucleotides read TGTGCCAGCTCCCGAGGACAGGGGGATCTGGATGGCTACACCTTC. Amino acids: CASSRGQGDLDGYTF. This chain joins TRBV18 and TRBJ1-2, with 10 bases matching TRBD1. The CDR3 has 15 residues. The germline gives CDR1 KGHSH, CDR2 LQKENI. Trimming removed 6 bases from V and 6 bases from J; junction bases left unmatched: 10.

This clone appeared a single time. This chain joins TRBV27 and TRBJ2-2; 9 positions agree with TRBD2. Germline assignment: CDR1 MNHEY and CDR2 SMNVEV (reference sequence). The CDR3 has 17 residues. The V segment lost 10 bases and the J segment 0 bases; nucleotides outside the gene matches: 12. The CDR3 DNA reads as TGTGCCACTGGAGTCCTAGCGGGGTTACCGAACACCGGGGAGCTGTTTTTT. Its translation is CATGVLAGLPNTGELFF.

The chain couples TRBV9 to TRBJ2-5; 9 nucleotides line up with TRBD1. Germline V gives CDR1 SGDLS, CDR2 YYNGEE. J was trimmed by 5 bases and V by 4 bases; bases with no gene match: 9. The CDR3 contains 15 residues. CDR3 sequence (DNA): TGTGCCAGCAGCACAGGGGGCGCGAATGGGGAGACCCAGTACTTC. It yields the protein CASSTGGANGETQYF. Looking up the rest from reference TRBV9 and TRBJ2-5 gives the full variable domain: DSGVTQTPKHLITATGQRVTLRCSPRSGDLSVYWYQQSLDQGLQFLIQYYNGEERAKGNILERFSAQQFPDLHSELNLSSLELGDSALYFCASSTGGANGETQYFGPGTRLLVL.

The CDR3 spells CSVEVVRLAKNIQYF. For the CDR3, the DNA is TGCAGCGTTGAAGTCGTACGCCTAGCCAAAAACATTCAGTACTTC. The rearrangement links TRBV29-1 to TRBJ2-4; D unresolved. The CDR3 totals 15 residues. CDR1 is SQVTM, CDR2 ANQGSEA, per germline. V lost 1 base, J lost 0 bases, and 10 bases lay in between.

This sequence joins TRBV11-2 and TRBJ2-3, with 7 bases that match TRBD1. Germline V gives CDR1 SGHAT, CDR2 FQNNGV. Losses at the gene ends were 5 bases for V and 0 bases for J; bases not matched to a gene: 2. The CDR3 has 14 amino acids. CDR3 amino acids: CASSLDRSTDTQYF. The CDR3 nucleotides read TGTGCCAGCAGCCTGGACAGGAGCACAGATACGCAGTATTTT.

V gene TRBV27 combines with J gene TRBJ1-2; TRBD1 matches 7 bases. Trimming took 0 bases from V and 7 from J; bases not matched to a gene: 8. The germline CDR1 and CDR2 sequences are MNHEY and SMNVEV (reference sequence). The CDR3 is 15 amino acids. The CDR3 coding sequence is TGTGCCAGCAGTTTATCATCGACAGGGCTTGGTGGCTACACCTTC. It is translated as CASSLSSTGLGGYTF.

The CDR3 DNA sequence: TGTGCCACCAGCACGCCAGCGGGAATATCCTACAATGAGCAGTTCTTC. Its protein is CATSTPAGISYNEQFF. J is TRBJ2-1 and V is TRBV15, with 7 bases identical to TRBD2. The germline V gene has CDR1 LNHNV and CDR2 YYDKDF (reference sequence). With 4 bases clipped from V and 1 base from J, the junction kept 7 bases outside the gene matches. The length of the CDR3 is 16 residues.

The chain links TRBV7-2 to TRBJ1-5, with TRBD1 as a possible D gene (6 bases). The germline V and J ends were trimmed by 5 bases and 7 bases, with 15 bases remaining between them. This CDR3 is built from 14 residues. Germline values: CDR1 SGHTA, CDR2 FQGNSA. The CDR3 loop reads CASSVNRAGQPQHF. As DNA, the CDR3 is TGTGCCAGCAGCGTAAACAGGGCTGGACAGCCCCAGCATTTT.

V is TRBV6-5 and J is TRBJ1-1; no clear D gene. This CDR3 region has 14 residues. The germline V and J ends were trimmed by 2 bases and 5 bases, with 12 bases remaining between them. Germline V gene lookup returns CDR1 MNHEY and CDR2 SVGAGI. The DNA of the CDR3 is TGTGCCAGCAGTTACGCCCTGGGGAAAACTGAAGCTTTCTTT. It specifies CASSYALGKTEAFF.